The 17 T cell receptor beta chains given below trace back to one sample, sequenced in a study of blood T cells in healthy people across ages. Alongside a J-beta primer mix, a sample-barcoded 5' primer served in a second PCR lasting 7 to 11 cycles. MiXCR was run by TCRdb on the 5' RACE reads, yielding one entry per CDR3 protein. Of roughly 700,000 distinct CDR3 sequences listed, about a third were seen once; the top ten hold 15% to 19%. The sequenced material came from blood. The receptor source for this set is an elderly woman in good health.

The chain joins TRBV7-2 to TRBJ2-7; D may be TRBD2 (5 bases). CDR1 is SGHTA and CDR2 is FQGNSA in the germline V gene. The CDR3 runs 14 residues. The germline V and J ends were trimmed by 1 base and 7 bases, with 14 bases remaining between them. CDR3 nucleotides: TGTGCCAGCAGCTTAGTCGCCGGGAATGGGGAGCAGTACTTC. Translated, it gives CASSLVAGNGEQYF.

This clonotype has more than one count but fewer than ten. A much larger clone differs from this one at a single base, so this may be a read error. This chain joins TRBV2 and TRBJ2-1; D might be TRBD2 (7 bases). The germline V and J ends were trimmed by 3 bases and 8 bases, with 20 bases remaining between them. Germline loops: CDR1 SNHLY, CDR2 FYNNEI. The CDR3 is 16 amino acids. The CDR3 reads CASSDRGAGREDEQFF. For the CDR3, the DNA is TGTGCCAGCAGTGACAGGGGTGCGGGCCGGGAGGATGAGCAGTTCTTC.

This clonotype was counted ten times or more. Its ends do not fully match the called genes, so a read error is possible. The CDR3 DNA reads TGCGCCAGCAGCCCTGGACGTGATTATGGCTACACCTTC. This encodes CASSPGRDYGYTF. The chain carries TRBV27 and TRBJ1-2; D call uncertain. CDR3 length: 13 residues. The germline V gene encodes CDR1 MNHEY and CDR2 SMNVEV (reference sequence).

V is TRBV12-3 or TRBV12-4 and J is TRBJ2-3, with D tentatively TRBD1 or TRBD2 (5 bases each). This CDR3 region has 16 residues. Trimming cost V 6 bases and J 0 bases, with 16 bases left between them. The chain's CDR3 is CASREGTAMSTDTQYF. In nucleotides, the CDR3 is TGTGCCAGCAGAGAAGGGACGGCAATGAGCACAGATACGCAGTATTTT.

This clonotype was seen a handful of times. This clone may be a read error of a much larger clone one base away. The chain joins TRBV7-2 to TRBJ2-1; D not resolved. The last part of the DNA fits TRBJ2-7 better; the J call may be wrong. CDR1 and CDR2 (germline): SGHTA, FQGNSA. This CDR3 is built from 13 residues. The chain's CDR3 is CALSRSSYNEQYF. Written as DNA, the CDR3 is TGTGCCTTATCCAGAAGCTCCTACAATGAGCAGTACTTC.

The chain uses TRBV24-1 and TRBJ2-1, with 10 nucleotides matching TRBD2. This CDR3 has 15 amino acids. V gave up 6 bases and J gave up 6 bases; unmatched junction bases: 7. Per germline, CDR1 KGHDR and CDR2 SFDVKD. The CDR3 loop reads CATSKLAGDLNEQFF. The CDR3 nucleotides are TGTGCCACCAGTAAGCTAGCGGGGGACCTCAATGAGCAGTTCTTC.

This clonotype was counted at least ten times. The V and J genes are TRBV2 and TRBJ2-1, with TRBD2 matching 8 bases. Germline CDR1 is SNHLY and CDR2 is FYNNEI. V lost 5 bases, J lost 2 bases, and 5 bases stayed unmatched. The CDR3 extends over 15 amino acids. The chain's CDR3 is CASSKGSGTYNEQFF. The CDR3 nucleotides are TGTGCCAGCAGTAAGGGTAGCGGGACCTACAATGAGCAGTTCTTC.

This clonotype was seen repeatedly, ten times or more. The chain couples TRBV14 to TRBJ1-2; D possibly corresponds to TRBD1 (5 bases). The CDR3 contains 15 residues. Per germline, CDR1 SGHDN and CDR2 FVKESK. With 4 bases removed from V and 1 base from J, the gap between germline ends came to 13 bases. CDR3 nucleotides: TGTGCCAGCAGCCCCGTGGGGGGGATTAACTATGGCTACACCTTC. Amino acids: CASSPVGGINYGYTF.

This clonotype appeared many times. The rearrangement uses TRBV7-2 and TRBJ2-3; D is ambiguous. Trimming stripped 2 bases from V and 2 bases from J, with 11 bases between. This CDR3 contains 15 residues. The germline V gene encodes CDR1 SGHTA and CDR2 FQGNSA. CDR3 region: CASSLRTPPTDTQYF. CDR3 bases: TGTGCCAGCAGCTTAAGGACCCCGCCCACAGATACGCAGTATTTT.

This clonotype was counted ten times or more. The chain joins TRBV5-1 to TRBJ2-1, with D possibly matching TRBD1 (6 bases). Deletions cut 5 bases from V and 0 bases from J, with 12 bases between. CDR1 and CDR2 from the germline V gene are SGHRS and YFSETQ. The CDR3 consists of 15 residues. CDR3 residues: CASSRGISSYNEQFF. The CDR3, as DNA: TGCGCCAGCAGTAGGGGGATATCCTCCTACAATGAGCAGTTCTTC.

This clonotype was recorded a few times. The chain couples TRBV30 to TRBJ1-2; 8 positions agree with TRBD1. V shed 7 bases and J 10 bases; nucleotides not matched to a gene: 14. Germline values: CDR1 GTSNPN, CDR2 SVGIG (reference sequence). The CDR3 is 13 amino acids. CDR3 DNA sequence: TGTGCCTTGTCGGGCCAGGGGGCTTTGGACTACACCTTC. Translated: CALSGQGALDYTF.

With respect to this clonotype: The junction shows a germline mismatch at one end, possibly a read error. This rearrangement joins TRBV28 to TRBJ2-7; either TRBD1 or TRBD2 may fit D (6 bases each). Germline values: CDR1 MDHEN, CDR2 SYDVKM. CDR3 length: 15 residues. For the CDR3, the DNA is TGTGCCAGCAGTCTTACGGTAGGGGGGAGCTACGAGCGGTACTTC. Encoded protein: CASSLTVGGSYERYF.

V usage is TRBV11-3 and J usage is TRBJ1-1, with no clear D. V shed 5 bases and J shed 8 bases, with 15 bases lying between them. Germline V gives CDR1 SGHNT, CDR2 YENEEA. The CDR3 length is 13 residues. The CDR3 loop is CASSGPRLGEAFF. In DNA form, the CDR3 reads TGTGCCAGCAGCGGCCCTCGGTTGGGCGAAGCTTTCTTT.

This clonotype was seen many times. The CDR3 DNA reads TGTGCCAGCAAAAAGGGGATCTACGAGCAGTACTTC. Translating it yields CASKKGIYEQYF. V is TRBV28 and J is TRBJ2-7, with D perhaps matching TRBD1 (5 bases). The CDR3 runs to 12 residues. V gave up 7 bases and J gave up 3 bases, with 10 bases separating them. Germline-derived CDR1 and CDR2 are MDHEN and SYDVKM.

This rearrangement joins TRBV6-2 or TRBV6-3 to TRBJ1-5; maybe TRBD1 (5 bases). The length of the CDR3 is 13 residues. Deletions cut 7 bases from V and 5 bases from J, with 12 bases between. CDR1 MNHEY and CDR2 SVGEGT come from the germline V gene. The CDR3 loop is CASTHRGDQPQHF. The CDR3, as DNA: TGTGCCAGCACCCACCGGGGGGATCAGCCCCAGCATTTT.

The chain joins TRBV7-3 to TRBJ2-5; 11 nucleotides agree with TRBD2. The CDR3 is made up of 16 amino acids. Germline lookup yields CDR1 SGHTA and CDR2 FQGTGA. Losses at the gene ends were 4 bases for V and 2 bases for J; bases not matched to a gene: 6. The CDR3 here is CASSWGGTSGQETQYF. CDR3 nucleotide sequence: TGTGCCAGCAGCTGGGGCGGGACTAGCGGACAAGAGACCCAGTACTTC. Variable domain in full (rest from reference TRBV7-3 and TRBJ2-5): GAGVSQTPSNKVTEKGKYVELRCDPISGHTALYWYRQSLGQGPEFLIYFQGTGAADDSGLPNDRFFAVRPEGSVSTLKIQRTERGDSAVYLCASSWGGTSGQETQYFGPGTRLLVL.

This clonotype has only a few counts. This chain joins TRBV4-2 and TRBJ1-3; TRBD1 is a possible D gene (6 bases). The CDR3 totals 15 residues. V was trimmed by 0 bases and J by 5 bases, leaving 11 bases between them. Germline V lookup: CDR1 LGHNA, CDR2 YNFKEQ. The CDR3 nucleotides are TGTGCCAGCAGCCAAGATTTAGGGGGAAGAAACACCATATATTTT. It specifies CASSQDLGGRNTIYF.